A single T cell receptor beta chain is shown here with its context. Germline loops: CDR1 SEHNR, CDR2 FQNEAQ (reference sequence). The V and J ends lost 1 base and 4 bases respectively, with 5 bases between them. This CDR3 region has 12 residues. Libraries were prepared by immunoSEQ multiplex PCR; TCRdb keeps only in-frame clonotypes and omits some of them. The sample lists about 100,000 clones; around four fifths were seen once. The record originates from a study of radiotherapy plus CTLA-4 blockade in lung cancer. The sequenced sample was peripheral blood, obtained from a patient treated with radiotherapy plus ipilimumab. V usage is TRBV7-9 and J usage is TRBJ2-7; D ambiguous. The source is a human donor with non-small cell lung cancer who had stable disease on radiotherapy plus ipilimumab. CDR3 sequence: CASSLGVYEQYF. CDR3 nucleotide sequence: TGTGCCAGCAGCTTAGGGGTTTACGAGCAGTACTTC.